This paragraph covers one TCR beta chain sequence. Molecular barcoding with unique molecular identifiers was used for the TCRbeta library. TCRdb re-called the PCR reads with MiXCR, one entry per CDR3 protein. The table includes 440,000 or so distinct CDR3 sequences, over 40% detected once. These data belong to a study of T-cell reconstitution after alpha-beta-depleted transplantation in children. Trimming removed 0 bases at V and 0 bases at J, with 8 bases between. From germline, CDR1 is LGHNA and CDR2 YNFKEQ. This CDR3 has 15 amino acids. The sample in question was PBMCs, obtained before TCRalphabeta/CD19-depleted stem cell transplant. The chain carries TRBV4-2 and TRBJ1-1; D gene ambiguous. This receptor was identified in a girl aged 2 to 9 with aplastic anemia, due to receive a stem cell transplant. The CDR3, as DNA: TGTGCCAGCAGCCAAGAGTCGGCGATGAACACTGAAGCTTTCTTT. It translates to CASSQESAMNTEAFF.